This T cell receptor (beta chain) came from a study of glioma-infiltrating T cells after dendritic cell vaccination. Study details: Autologous tumor lysate-pulsed dendritic cell vaccination was given between the early 2000s and the early 2010s.

Germline trimming cut 2 bases from V and 5 bases from J; bases unmatched to any gene: 7. Germline-derived CDR1 and CDR2 are SNHLY and FYNNEI. This CDR3 is 15 amino acids long. Method: immunoSEQ multiplex PCR; TCRdb's copy keeps in-frame clones and lacks some. The data show 55,000 to 75,000 clones, approximately 80% seen once. Time point of the sample: after dendritic cell vaccination, including at tumor progression/relapse. Sample: blood, taken after dendritic cell vaccination. This chain joins TRBV2 and TRBJ1-2; 8 nucleotides match TRBD1. This clonotype originated in a human donor with glioblastoma. The CDR3 loop reads CASSESGGMGYGYTF. The CDR3 DNA reads TGTGCCAGCAGTGAATCAGGGGGCATGGGTTATGGCTACACCTTC.